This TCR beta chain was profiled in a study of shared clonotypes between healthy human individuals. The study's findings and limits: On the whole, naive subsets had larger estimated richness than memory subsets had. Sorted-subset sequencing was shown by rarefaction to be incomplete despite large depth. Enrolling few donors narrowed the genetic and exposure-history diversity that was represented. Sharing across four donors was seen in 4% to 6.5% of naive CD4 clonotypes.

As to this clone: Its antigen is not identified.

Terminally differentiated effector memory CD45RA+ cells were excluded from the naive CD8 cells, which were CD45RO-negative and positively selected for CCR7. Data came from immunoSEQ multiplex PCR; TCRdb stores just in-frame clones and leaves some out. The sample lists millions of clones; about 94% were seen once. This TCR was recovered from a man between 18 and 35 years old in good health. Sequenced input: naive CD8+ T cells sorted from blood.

CDR3 loop: CASSLSGAIYEQYF. For the CDR3, the DNA is TGTGCCAGCAGTTTATCAGGGGCGATATACGAGCAGTACTTC. The chain couples TRBV27 to TRBJ2-7; possibly TRBD1 for D (5 bases). Trimming left V 0 bases short and J 4 bases short, with 10 bases between. The germline V gene has CDR1 MNHEY and CDR2 SMNVEV (reference sequence). The length of the CDR3 is 14 residues.